The 17 T cell receptor beta chains below all came from one sample that was sequenced in a study of blood T cell repertoires in COVID-19. Assay: immunoSEQ multiplex PCR; the TCRdb copy retains only in-frame clones and omits some. The sample records roughly 500,000 clones, 88% being singletons. Sequenced sample: PBMCs or T cells enriched from blood (not recorded which). These receptors all come from a woman between 40 and 55 years old who had recovered from COVID-19.

This chain uses TRBV10-3 with TRBJ2-3; TRBD2 agrees at 10 bases. This CDR3 spans 15 amino acids. Germline CDR1 is ENHRY and CDR2 is SYGVKD. Losses at the gene ends were 6 bases for V and 0 bases for J; bases not matched to a gene: 3. In DNA form, the CDR3 reads TGTGCCATCAGACTAGCGGGGCAAAGCACAGATACGCAGTATTTT. This encodes CAIRLAGQSTDTQYF.

The rearrangement links TRBV19 to TRBJ2-4; 8 positions agree with TRBD1. The CDR3 extends over 16 amino acids. Germline CDR1 is LNHDA and CDR2 is SQIVND (reference sequence). The V and J ends lost 7 bases and 3 bases, in that order; junction bases with no gene match: 11. In DNA form, the CDR3 reads TGTGCCAGTAATGGAGCTAGGACAGGGAGCAAAAACATTCAGTACTTC. Translating gives CASNGARTGSKNIQYF. Full variable domain (missing parts from reference TRBV19 and TRBJ2-4): DGGITQSPKYLFRKEGQNVTLSCEQNLNHDAMYWYRQDPGQGLRLIYYSQIVNDFQKGDIAEGYSVSREKKESFPLTVTSAQKNPTAFYLCASNGARTGSKNIQYFGAGTRLSVL.

The table lists this clone with a count of one. The chain joins TRBV7-9 to TRBJ2-3; D not resolved. V was cut by 1 base and J by 8 bases, with 19 bases left in between. Germline V gene lookup returns CDR1 SEHNR and CDR2 FQNEAQ (reference sequence). The CDR3 has 16 residues. CDR3 protein: CASSLGPAYAVATQYF. CDR3 coding DNA: TGTGCCAGCAGCTTAGGGCCAGCCTACGCGGTGGCTACGCAGTATTTT.

The chain carries TRBV5-6 and TRBJ2-1; TRBD1 matches at 7 bases. With 2 bases clipped from V and 2 bases from J, the junction kept 4 bases outside the gene matches. The CDR3 totals 15 residues. CDR1 is SGHDT, CDR2 YYEEEE, per germline. In DNA, the CDR3 is TGTGCCAGCAGCTTCGACAGGGTTCCCTACAATGAGCAGTTCTTC. It encodes CASSFDRVPYNEQFF. Full variable domain (missing parts from reference TRBV5-6 and TRBJ2-1): DAGVTQSPTHLIKTRGQQVTLRCSPKSGHDTVSWYQQALGQGPQFIFQYYEEEERQRGNFPDRFSGHQFPNYSSELNVNALLLGDSALYLCASSFDRVPYNEQFFGPGTRLTVL.

This chain joins TRBV4-3 and TRBJ2-7, with 7 bases aligning to TRBD2. V dropped 4 bases and J dropped 3; count of bases not matched to a gene: 12. Germline-derived CDR1 and CDR2 are LGHNA and YSLEER. CDR3 length: 16 amino acids. The CDR3 DNA sequence: TGCGCCAGCAGCCCCTCGTCTAGCGGCGGGATCTACGAGCAGTACTTC. It translates to CASSPSSSGGIYEQYF.

The chain has TRBV15 and TRBJ2-3; D may be TRBD1 (6 bases). Germline CDR1 LNHNV, CDR2 YYDKDF (reference sequence). This CDR3 contains 12 residues. V lost 5 bases to trimming and J lost 6 bases, with 9 bases between them. CDR3 protein: CATSVRGDTQYF. CDR3 DNA sequence: TGTGCCACCAGCGTCAGGGGTGATACGCAGTATTTT.

The chain links TRBV10-3 to TRBJ2-1, with 11 bases matching TRBD2. This CDR3 is built from 16 residues. Per germline, CDR1 ENHRY and CDR2 SYGVKD. V was pared by 3 bases and J by 8 bases, with 9 bases of the junction left unmatched. Here the CDR3 DNA reads TGTGCCATCAGTGATAAGACTAGCGGGATAGGCGATGAGCAGTTCTTC. As protein: CAISDKTSGIGDEQFF.

This chain connects TRBV6-5 to TRBJ2-7, with a tentative D call TRBD1 (6 bases). Between the trimmed V and J ends, which lost 0 bases and 2 bases, there was a span of 11 bases. The germline gives CDR1 MNHEY, CDR2 SVGAGI. The CDR3 is 15 amino acids. The CDR3 sequence: CASSYSRTVAYEQYF. For the CDR3, the DNA is TGTGCCAGCAGTTACTCCAGGACAGTCGCCTACGAGCAGTACTTC.

CDR3 region: CASSFSGDGGYTF. The CDR3 nucleotides are TGTGCCAGCAGTTTTTCAGGGGACGGTGGCTACACCTTC. V usage is TRBV6-5 and J usage is TRBJ1-2, with D possibly being TRBD1 (6 bases). The germline CDR1 and CDR2 sequences are MNHEY and SVGAGI. With 4 bases removed from V and 7 bases from J, the gap between germline ends came to 13 bases. CDR3 length: 13 amino acids.

The chain employs TRBV5-4 and TRBJ2-1, with D possibly being TRBD2 (5 bases). V lost 2 bases and J 3 bases, leaving 15 bases between the germline ends. The CDR3 runs to 16 residues. Germline CDR1 reads SGHNT; CDR2 reads YYREEE (reference sequence). The CDR3 DNA reads as TGTGCCAGCAGCTTTACGTTGGCGGGTGACTACAATGAGCAGTTCTTC. It specifies CASSFTLAGDYNEQFF. Combining the CDR3 with reference TRBV5-4 and TRBJ2-1 gives the whole variable domain ETGVTQSPTHLIKTRGQQVTLRCSSQSGHNTVSWYQQALGQGPQFIFQYYREEENGRGNFPPRFSGLQFPNYSSELNVNALELDDSALYLCASSFTLAGDYNEQFFGPGTRLTVL.

The V call is TRBV11-2, the J call TRBJ2-7, with 7 nucleotides matching TRBD1. Germline V gene sequence: CDR1 SGHAT, CDR2 FQNNGV. This CDR3 region has 13 residues. V gave up 4 bases and J gave up 7 bases; unmatched junction bases: 7. DNA of the CDR3: TGTGCCAGCAGCTCCTGGACAGGACCTGAGCAGTACTTC. It encodes CASSSWTGPEQYF.

The V gene is TRBV5-6, the J gene TRBJ2-3; D may be TRBD2 (5 bases). Trimming shortened V by 0 bases and J by 5 bases, and 22 bases separated the two germline ends. Germline assignment: CDR1 SGHDT and CDR2 YYEEEE. The CDR3 runs to 18 residues. CDR3 DNA sequence: TGTGCCAGCAGCTTGGTCTCAGCGGCAGGTGGCACGGGAGATACGCAGTATTTT. Its translation is CASSLVSAAGGTGDTQYF.

The rearrangement joins TRBV6-5 to TRBJ1-1; TRBD1 agrees at 9 bases. Germline-derived CDR1 and CDR2 are MNHEY and SVGAGI. This CDR3 comprises 15 residues. V was pared by 4 bases and J by 4 bases, with 7 bases of the junction left unmatched. This chain's CDR3 is CASSFPGTGSTEAFF. CDR3 in DNA: TGTGCCAGCAGTTTTCCCGGGACAGGGTCCACTGAAGCTTTCTTT.

This chain joins TRBV29-1 and TRBJ1-1; possible D gene TRBD1, 5 bases. V was trimmed by 6 bases and J by 4 bases, leaving 15 bases between them. This CDR3 has 13 residues. Per the germline V gene, CDR1 is SQVTM and CDR2 is ANQGSEA. The CDR3 DNA reads TGCAGCGTGGGGCAGGGCAGGGTCACTGAAGCTTTCTTT. Protein sequence: CSVGQGRVTEAFF. Looking up the rest from reference TRBV29-1 and TRBJ1-1 gives the full variable domain: SAVISQKPSRDICQRGTSLTIQCQVDSQVTMMFWYRQQPGQSLTLIATANQGSEATYESGFVIDKFPISRPNLTFSTLTVSNMSPEDSSIYLCSVGQGRVTEAFFGQGTRLTVV.

This clone was counted a single time. This chain links TRBV6-2 or TRBV6-3 with TRBJ2-1; 7 bases are a match to TRBD2. CDR3 size: 15 residues. The germline V gene encodes CDR1 MNHEY and CDR2 SVGEGT. V shed 6 bases and J 8 bases; nucleotides not matched to a gene: 13. CDR3 in amino acids: CASSLMGGRTYEQFF. CDR3 DNA sequence: TGTGCCAGCAGCCTTATGGGCGGGAGAACCTATGAGCAGTTCTTC.

CDR3 residues: CASSVVGGGPSNEQFF. The DNA of the CDR3 is TGTGCCAGCAGCGTAGTCGGCGGGGGGCCCTCCAATGAGCAGTTCTTC. The rearrangement links TRBV9 to TRBJ2-1; 8 positions agree with TRBD2. Germline lookup yields CDR1 SGDLS and CDR2 YYNGEE. This CDR3 is 16 amino acids long. J was trimmed by 6 bases and V by 0 bases; bases with no gene match: 8.

The gene calls are TRBV19 and TRBJ2-6; TRBD2 agrees at 11 bases. Germline trimming cut 8 bases from V and 4 bases from J; bases unmatched to any gene: 13. Germline V gene data show CDR1 as LNHDA and CDR2 as SQIVND (reference sequence). CDR3 length: 18 amino acids. In DNA, the CDR3 is TGTGCCAGTCTTGGGACTAGCGGCCTGGAAGGGGGGGCCAACGTCCTGACTTTC. Residues: CASLGTSGLEGGANVLTF.